Each of the 15 T cell receptor beta chains below was sequenced from the same sample in a study of shared clonotypes between healthy human individuals. The table came from immunoSEQ multiplex PCR; TCRdb's copy has only in-frame clones and leaves some out. The sample includes hundreds of thousands of clones, about 98% of them seen just once. Naive CD8 isolation took CD45RO-negative cells positively selected for CCR7 and excluded terminally differentiated effector memory CD45RA+ cells. Material for sequencing was naive CD8+ T cells sorted from blood. These receptors were taken from a man younger than 40 in good health.

The chain combines TRBV27 with TRBJ2-7, with 12 bases fitting TRBD2. The V gene's germline CDR1 is MNHEY and CDR2 SMNVEV (reference sequence). The CDR3 sequence is 14 residues long. Trimming took 6 bases from V and 5 from J; bases not matched to a gene: 5. The CDR3 reads CASRRLAGEDEQYF. CDR3 nucleotide sequence: TGTGCCAGCAGACGACTAGCGGGAGAAGACGAGCAGTACTTC.

CDR3 amino acids: CAWSPHSEYEQYF. CDR3 coding DNA: TGTGCCTGGAGTCCCCACTCCGAGTACGAGCAGTACTTC. The gene calls are TRBV30 and TRBJ2-7; D is unclear. With 2 bases removed from V and 4 bases from J, the gap between germline ends came to 12 bases. The CDR3 length is 13 residues. CDR1 and CDR2 (germline): GTSNPN, SVGIG (reference sequence).

The chain has TRBV11-2 and TRBJ2-1; TRBD2 matches at 10 bases. There are 14 residues in the CDR3. Per germline, CDR1 SGHAT and CDR2 FQNNGV. V lost 5 bases, J lost 4 bases, and 2 bases stayed unmatched. The CDR3: CASSEAGGYNEQFF. Written as DNA, the CDR3 is TGTGCCAGCAGCGAAGCGGGAGGGTACAATGAGCAGTTCTTC.

The rearrangement links TRBV7-8 to TRBJ2-3; 7 bases are shared with TRBD2. Trimming removed 5 bases from V and 0 bases from J; junction bases left unmatched: 11. This CDR3 comprises 17 residues. CDR1 and CDR2 (germline): SGHVS, FQNEAQ. CDR3: CASSDNPSGVSTDTQYF. CDR3 nucleotide sequence: TGTGCCAGCAGCGATAACCCTAGCGGAGTAAGCACAGATACGCAGTATTTT.

The CDR3 DNA reads as TGTGCCAGCAGTGAATGGACGCTTGGGGCTACTGAAGCTTTCTTT. Translated: CASSEWTLGATEAFF. The chain combines TRBV6-1 with TRBJ1-1; tentatively, D is TRBD1 (5 bases). The V end was cut by 2 bases, the J end by 5 bases, with 15 bases between. The CDR3 is made up of 15 amino acids. Germline V CDR1 and CDR2: MNHNS, SASEGT.

The chain links TRBV9 to TRBJ2-7; D perhaps matches TRBD1 (5 bases). The germline V and J ends were trimmed by 5 bases and 0 bases, with 9 bases remaining between them. The CDR3 covers 13 residues. Germline V gives CDR1 SGDLS, CDR2 YYNGEE. CDR3 sequence: CASRGDSSYEQYF. CDR3 bases: TGTGCCAGCAGAGGTGACAGCTCCTACGAGCAGTACTTC. Supplemented by reference TRBV9 and TRBJ2-7, the full variable domain reads DSGVTQTPKHLITATGQRVTLRCSPRSGDLSVYWYQQSLDQGLQFLIQYYNGEERAKGNILERFSAQQFPDLHSELNLSSLELGDSALYFCASRGDSSYEQYFGPGTRLTVT.

This CDR3 is CATQGDTNTGELFF. CDR3 DNA: TGTGCCACCCAGGGGGATACGAACACCGGGGAGCTGTTTTTT. The chain carries TRBV10-3 and TRBJ2-2; 7 bases are a match to TRBD1. The V segment lost 10 bases and the J segment 0 bases; nucleotides outside the gene matches: 5. This CDR3 spans 14 amino acids. Per the germline V gene, CDR1 is ENHRY and CDR2 is SYGVKD.

V and J are TRBV6-5 and TRBJ2-1, with a possible D match to TRBD1 (6 bases). The CDR3 spans 13 residues. Trimming left V 6 bases short and J 4 bases short, with 10 bases between. CDR1 and CDR2 from the germline V gene are MNHEY and SVGAGI. The CDR3 is CASRIGGYNEQFF. The DNA of the CDR3 is TGTGCCAGCAGGATAGGGGGTTACAATGAGCAGTTCTTC.

This clone came up once. This rearrangement joins TRBV19 to TRBJ2-1; TRBD2 agrees at 9 bases. The germline V gene encodes CDR1 LNHDA and CDR2 SQIVND (reference sequence). The CDR3 has 15 amino acids. V lost 7 bases and J lost 8; bases outside the gene matches: 12. The CDR3 DNA sequence: TGTGCCAGTATCATTTCGGGACTAGCTCATGATGAGCAGTTCTTC. The encoded protein is CASIISGLAHDEQFF.

This clone was observed a single time. This chain connects TRBV12-5 to TRBJ1-5, with TRBD1 as a possible D gene (5 bases). Per germline, CDR1 LGHNT and CDR2 FRNRAP. This CDR3 comprises 15 residues. Trimming pared 2 bases from V and 2 bases from J, leaving 10 bases between. The CDR3 loop reads CASGLSDRGNQPQHF. CDR3 nucleotides: TGTGCTAGTGGTTTGAGCGACAGAGGCAATCAGCCCCAGCATTTT. Together with reference TRBV12-5 and TRBJ1-5, the CDR3 gives the full variable domain: DARVTQTPRHKVTEMGQEVTMRCQPILGHNTVFWYRQTMMQGLELLAYFRNRAPLDDSGMPKDRFSAEMPDATLATLKIQPSEPRDSAVYFCASGLSDRGNQPQHFGDGTRLSIL.

The chain couples TRBV10-3 to TRBJ2-7, with a tentative D call TRBD1 (6 bases). V was trimmed by 4 bases and J by 3 bases, leaving 13 bases between them. The CDR3 is made up of 14 amino acids. CDR1 is ENHRY and CDR2 is SYGVKD in the germline V gene. CDR3 sequence: CAISGTEAYYEQYF. The CDR3 bases are TGTGCCATCAGTGGGACAGAAGCGTACTACGAGCAGTACTTC.

The V and J genes are TRBV27 and TRBJ2-1; D is ambiguous. Trimming cost V 3 bases and J 7 bases, with 16 bases left between them. The germline CDR1 and CDR2 sequences are MNHEY and SMNVEV (reference sequence). This CDR3 has 15 amino acids. CDR3 region: CASSLALQVFNEQFF. The CDR3 DNA reads TGTGCCAGCAGTTTGGCTCTCCAGGTTTTTAATGAGCAGTTCTTC.

The genes are TRBV7-2 and TRBJ2-1; D may be TRBD2 (5 bases). CDR1 and CDR2 (germline): SGHTA, FQGNSA. This CDR3 has 14 amino acids. The V and J ends lost 2 bases and 4 bases respectively, with 9 bases between them. CDR3 in DNA: TGTGCCAGCAGCTTATTCAGCGGTTACAATGAGCAGTTCTTC. This gives the protein CASSLFSGYNEQFF. Full variable domain (outside the CDR3, taken from reference TRBV7-2 and TRBJ2-1): GAGVSQSPSNKVTEKGKDVELRCDPISGHTALYWYRQSLGQGLEFLIYFQGNSAPDKSGLPSDRFSAERTGGSVSTLTIQRTQQEDSAVYLCASSLFSGYNEQFFGPGTRLTVL.

The chain combines TRBV27 with TRBJ2-7, with TRBD1 identical over 9 bases. CDR3 length equals 16 residues. Trimming at V came to 5 bases and at J to 3 bases, leaving 11 bases not matched to a gene. Germline V lookup: CDR1 MNHEY, CDR2 SMNVEV (reference sequence). The CDR3 nucleotides read TGTGCCAGCAGTGCAAACCCCGGGACAGGGATCTACGAGCAGTACTTC. It encodes CASSANPGTGIYEQYF.

This chain joins TRBV10-1 and TRBJ2-7, with D maybe TRBD1 (5 bases). This CDR3 contains 13 residues. V gave up 4 bases and J gave up 0 bases, with 7 bases separating them. Germline V gene sequence: CDR1 WNHNN, CDR2 SYGVQD (reference sequence). The CDR3 region has the DNA TGCGCCAGCAGTGGCGACAGCTCCTACGAGCAGTACTTC. Amino acids: CASSGDSSYEQYF.